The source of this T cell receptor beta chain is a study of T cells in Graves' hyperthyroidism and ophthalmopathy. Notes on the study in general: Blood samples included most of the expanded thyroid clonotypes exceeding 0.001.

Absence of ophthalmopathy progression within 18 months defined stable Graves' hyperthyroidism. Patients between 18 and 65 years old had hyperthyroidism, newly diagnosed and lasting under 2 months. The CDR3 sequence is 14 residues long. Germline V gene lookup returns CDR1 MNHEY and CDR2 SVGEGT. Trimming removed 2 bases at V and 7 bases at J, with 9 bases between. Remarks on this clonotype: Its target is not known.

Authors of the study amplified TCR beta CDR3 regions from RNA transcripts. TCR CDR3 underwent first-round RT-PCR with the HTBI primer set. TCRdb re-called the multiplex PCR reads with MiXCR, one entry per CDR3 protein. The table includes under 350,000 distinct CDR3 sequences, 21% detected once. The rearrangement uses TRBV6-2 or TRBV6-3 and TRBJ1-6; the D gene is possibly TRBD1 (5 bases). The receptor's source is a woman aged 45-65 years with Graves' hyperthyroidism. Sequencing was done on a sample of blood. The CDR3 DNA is TGTGCCAGCAGTTACGTGGGGGGGAATTCACCCCTCCACTTT. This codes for CASSYVGGNSPLHF.